These 26 T cell receptor beta chains were sequenced from one sample in a study of beta chain features in type 1 diabetes. Sequencing targeted expressed TCRB transcripts, as all isolated RNA had been reverse transcribed. The protocol was immunoSEQ multiplex PCR, while the TCRdb copy is restricted to in-frame clones and leaves out a portion. Among some 410,000 clones listed, over 9.5% were seen once. The sequencing input was naive CD4+ T cells from blood. These receptors all come from a woman aged 18-29 years in good health.

Concerning this clone itself: Additional DNA sequences in this sample encode the identical CDR3. This sequence joins TRBV29-1 and TRBJ2-3; 11 bases agree with TRBD2. Germline CDR1 reads SQVTM; CDR2 reads ANQGSEA. J gave up 1 base and V 6 bases, and 0 bases lay outside the gene matches. The CDR3 extends over 13 amino acids. CDR3 nucleotides: TGCAGCGTACTAGCGGGGGGCACAGATACGCAGTATTTT. Amino acid sequence: CSVLAGGTDTQYF.

The chain employs TRBV7-3 and TRBJ1-6, with TRBD1 as a possible D gene (6 bases). This CDR3 comprises 15 residues. V lost 0 bases and J 5 bases, leaving 8 bases between the germline ends. Germline CDR1 reads SGHTA; CDR2 reads FQGTGA. CDR3 in amino acids: CASSLTGTNNSPLHF. As DNA, the CDR3 is TGTGCCAGCAGCTTAACCGGGACAAATAATTCACCCCTCCACTTT.

This clone was detected a few times. J is TRBJ2-4 and V is TRBV7-9, with 8 bases matching TRBD2. Germline V gene sequence: CDR1 SEHNR, CDR2 FQNEAQ (reference sequence). CDR3 length: 19 residues. V shed 3 bases, J shed 0 bases, and the junction held 13 bases outside the gene matches. The CDR3 region is CASSFGSLGGRIAKNIQYF. CDR3 DNA sequence: TGTGCCAGCAGCTTTGGTTCGCTGGGCGGGAGGATAGCCAAAAACATTCAGTACTTC.

This clone came up a few times. The rearrangement uses TRBV6-5 and TRBJ1-5; 10 bases map to TRBD1. V shed 6 bases, J shed 2 bases, and the junction held 4 bases outside the gene matches. This CDR3 is built from 15 residues. Germline V CDR1 and CDR2: MNHEY, SVGAGI. For the CDR3, the DNA is TGTGCCAGCAGCGGGGACAGGGGCCGCAATCAGCCCCAGCATTTT. It yields the protein CASSGDRGRNQPQHF.

The chain recombines TRBV2 with TRBJ2-1, with 11 bases lining up with TRBD2. J was trimmed by 5 bases and V by 5 bases; bases with no gene match: 5. CDR3 length: 15 residues. CDR1 is SNHLY, CDR2 FYNNEI, per germline. DNA for the CDR3: TGTGCCAGCAGTCAAACTAGCGGGAGCCACAATGAGCAGTTCTTC. Translation: CASSQTSGSHNEQFF.

In this sample, this clone turned up once. J is TRBJ2-7 and V is TRBV9, with unresolved D. Per the germline V gene, CDR1 is SGDLS and CDR2 is YYNGEE. This CDR3 contains 15 residues. V was trimmed by 3 bases and J by 7 bases, leaving 20 bases between them. CDR3 amino acids: CASSASRAAVGEQYF. CDR3 DNA sequence: TGTGCCAGCAGCGCCTCAAGGGCGGCTGTTGGGGAGCAGTACTTC.

The chain carries TRBV5-1 and TRBJ2-1, with D unresolved. Germline CDR1 SGHRS, CDR2 YFSETQ. The CDR3 is 15 amino acids. The V and J ends lost 4 bases and 5 bases respectively, with 16 bases between them. CDR3 amino acids: CASSPQSRADNEQFF. The DNA of the CDR3 is TGCGCCAGCAGCCCCCAGAGTAGGGCGGACAATGAGCAGTTCTTC.

The rearrangement links TRBV7-9 to TRBJ2-3; 9 nucleotides agree with TRBD1. CDR3 length: 14 residues. Germline CDR1 reads SEHNR; CDR2 reads FQNEAQ (reference sequence). Trimming cost V 7 bases and J 4 bases; bases outside gene matches: 6. The CDR3 DNA sequence: TGTGCCAGCAAGTACAGGGGGCCGGCAGATACGCAGTATTTT. This codes for CASKYRGPADTQYF.

This chain connects TRBV7-9 to TRBJ1-1; no definite D call. V dropped 2 bases and J dropped 7 bases, with 8 bases sitting between them. CDR3 size: 12 residues. CDR1 is SEHNR and CDR2 is FQNEAQ in the germline V gene (reference sequence). DNA for the CDR3: TGTGCCAGCAGCTTATCTGTTGATGAAGCTTTCTTT. This encodes CASSLSVDEAFF.

This clone has only a few counts. The same CDR3 is also encoded by other DNA sequences in this sample. The chain joins TRBV7-2 to TRBJ2-1; unclear D gene. V was trimmed by 5 bases and J by 0 bases, leaving 5 bases between them. The CDR3 sequence is 13 residues long. Germline V CDR1 and CDR2: SGHTA, FQGNSA. This CDR3 is CASSLSSYNEQFF. For the CDR3, the DNA is TGTGCCAGCAGCCTAAGCTCCTACAATGAGCAGTTCTTC.

This clone has only a few counts. The CDR3, as DNA: TGCAGCCACGACGCGGGGGCCGTCACAGATACGCAGTATTTT. Its protein is CSHDAGAVTDTQYF. V is TRBV29-1 and J is TRBJ2-3, with D perhaps TRBD2 (7 bases). The germline V gene has CDR1 SQVTM and CDR2 ANQGSEA. CDR3 length: 14 residues. V gave up 8 bases and J gave up 2 bases, with 17 bases separating them.

The chain uses TRBV4-3 and TRBJ2-5; possibly TRBD2 for D (7 bases). This CDR3 is built from 16 residues. Trimming stripped 0 bases from V and 5 bases from J, with 16 bases between. Germline CDR1 and CDR2: LGHNA and YSLEER. The CDR3 DNA reads as TGCGCCAGCAGCCAAGATTTGGGGGGGCCGAAGGAGACCCAGTACTTC. Translating gives CASSQDLGGPKETQYF.

This chain joins TRBV7-9 and TRBJ2-2; D is unresolved. This CDR3 has 17 residues. Trimming pared 3 bases from V and 0 bases from J, leaving 14 bases between. Germline V CDR1 and CDR2: SEHNR, FQNEAQ (reference sequence). CDR3 sequence reads: CASSLSRASPNTGELFF. DNA of the CDR3: TGTGCCAGCAGCTTGAGTAGAGCGAGCCCGAACACCGGGGAGCTGTTTTTT. The full variable domain, in which reference TRBV7-9 and TRBJ2-2 provide the parts outside the CDR3, is DTGVSQNPRHKITKRGQNVTFRCDPISEHNRLYWYRQTLGQGPEFLTYFQNEAQLEKSRLLSDRFSAERPKGSFSTLEIQRTEQGDSAMYLCASSLSRASPNTGELFFGEGSRLTVL.

This clone was seen only a few times. The V gene is TRBV7-9, the J gene TRBJ2-3; 11 bases map to TRBD2. CDR1 and CDR2 from the germline V gene are SEHNR and FQNEAQ (reference sequence). The CDR3 has 15 residues. Losses at the gene ends were 5 bases for V and 6 bases for J; bases not matched to a gene: 7. In DNA form, the CDR3 reads TGTGCCAGCAGCCTTAGCGGGGGGGCCTTGGATACGCAGTATTTT. Protein sequence: CASSLSGGALDTQYF.

V and J are TRBV11-2 and TRBJ2-3, with D perhaps matching TRBD2 (5 bases). CDR1 is SGHAT, CDR2 FQNNGV, per germline. The CDR3 is 15 amino acids. V was trimmed by 1 base and J by 2 bases, leaving 10 bases between them. CDR3 amino acids: CASSLAGLHTDTQYF. The CDR3 DNA sequence: TGTGCCAGCAGCTTAGCAGGACTGCACACAGATACGCAGTATTTT. The full variable domain, rest sourced from reference TRBV11-2 and TRBJ2-3, is EAGVAQSPRYKIIEKRQSVAFWCNPISGHATLYWYQQILGQGPKLLIQFQNNGVVDDSQLPKDRFSAERLKGVDSTLKIQPAKLEDSAVYLCASSLAGLHTDTQYFGPGTRLTVL.

The CDR3 loop reads CASSDGGPDTQYF. The CDR3 nucleotides are TGTGCCAGCAGTGACGGGGGCCCAGATACGCAGTATTTT. This chain joins TRBV2 and TRBJ2-3; D may be TRBD1 or TRBD2 (6 bases each). Trimming stripped 3 bases from V and 4 bases from J, with 8 bases between. The CDR3 totals 13 residues. The V gene's germline CDR1 is SNHLY and CDR2 FYNNEI.

This clone appeared a few times. The chain joins TRBV7-2 to TRBJ2-3; 9 bases align to TRBD2. The CDR3 has 18 residues. Trimming removed 1 base from V and 1 base from J; junction bases left unmatched: 9. Germline CDR1 reads SGHTA; CDR2 reads FQGNSA. CDR3: CASSLGGLAGVGTDTQYF. The CDR3 DNA reads TGTGCCAGCAGCTTAGGGGGTTTAGCGGGAGTCGGCACAGATACGCAGTATTTT.

This rearrangement joins TRBV7-2 to TRBJ1-5, with D uncertain. The germline V gene has CDR1 SGHTA and CDR2 FQGNSA. Trimming removed 5 bases from V and 4 bases from J, with 12 bases in between. CDR3 size: 14 residues. CDR3 loop: CASSRTDRNQPQHF. In DNA, the CDR3 is TGTGCCAGCAGCCGGACGGATCGTAATCAGCCCCAGCATTTT.

This clone was seen a handful of times. The rearrangement joins TRBV29-1 to TRBJ1-1; 8 bases map to TRBD1. CDR1 SQVTM and CDR2 ANQGSEA come from the germline V gene. The CDR3 is 11 residues long. With 7 bases clipped from V and 11 bases from J, the junction kept 9 bases outside the gene matches. This CDR3 reads CSADRGQGAFF. Written as DNA, the CDR3 is TGCAGCGCAGACAGGGGCCAAGGGGCTTTCTTT.

V is TRBV29-1 and J is TRBJ2-7; the D is unclear. With 6 bases removed from V and 6 bases from J, the gap between germline ends came to 12 bases. Germline CDR1 reads SQVTM; CDR2 reads ANQGSEA. The CDR3 spans 11 residues. CDR3 nucleotide sequence: TGCAGCGTATGGGCAGGCTCCGAGCAGTACGTC. Encoded protein: CSVWAGSEQYV.

The chain couples TRBV30 to TRBJ2-5; no reliable D call. With 2 bases removed from V and 5 bases from J, the gap between germline ends came to 18 bases. The CDR3 has 15 amino acids. Germline CDR1 is GTSNPN and CDR2 is SVGIG (reference sequence). CDR3 bases: TGTGCCTGGAGTTCGAACGGCCGTCCGAGGGAGACCCAGTACTTC. Translating it yields CAWSSNGRPRETQYF. The complete variable domain, with remaining parts taken from reference TRBV30 and TRBJ2-5, reads SQTIHQWPATLVQPVGSPLSLECTVEGTSNPNLYWYRQAAGRGLQLLFYSVGIGQISSEVPQNLSASRPQDRQFILSSKKLLLSDSGFYLCAWSSNGRPRETQYFGPGTRLLVL.

The chain has TRBV7-2 and TRBJ2-3; the D gene is possibly TRBD2 (6 bases). Germline CDR1 and CDR2: SGHTA and FQGNSA. V was trimmed by 1 base and J by 14 bases, leaving 28 bases between them. The CDR3 contains 17 residues. In DNA, the CDR3 is TGTGCCAGCAGCTTAGTTGGGACTGGCGGGACGGCTGGAGTTTGGTATTTT. As protein: CASSLVGTGGTAGVWYF.

This chain uses TRBV27 with TRBJ2-5; 12 bases are shared with TRBD2. Germline V gives CDR1 MNHEY, CDR2 SMNVEV (reference sequence). The CDR3 runs to 19 residues. V lost 3 bases and J lost 4; bases outside the gene matches: 15. CDR3 amino acids: CASSFTGLAGPAGPETQYF. CDR3 sequence (DNA): TGTGCCAGCAGTTTCACGGGACTAGCGGGCCCAGCCGGCCCAGAGACCCAGTACTTC.

The rearrangement links TRBV7-2 to TRBJ2-3; D is unclear. The CDR3 covers 15 residues. The germline gives CDR1 SGHTA, CDR2 FQGNSA. V was trimmed by 5 bases and J by 1 base, leaving 13 bases between them. The CDR3 protein is CASSLNTARTDTQYF. Here the CDR3 DNA reads TGTGCCAGCAGCCTCAACACCGCGCGCACAGATACGCAGTATTTT.

This clone was counted only a few times. This chain uses TRBV19 with TRBJ2-1, with 10 nucleotides matching TRBD2. The V and J ends lost 1 base and 10 bases, in that order; junction bases with no gene match: 13. The CDR3 runs 17 residues. Germline values: CDR1 LNHDA, CDR2 SQIVND (reference sequence). The chain's CDR3 is CASSIGGSGRAKAEQFF. DNA for the CDR3: TGTGCCAGTAGTATAGGGGGCAGCGGGAGGGCCAAAGCCGAGCAGTTCTTC.

This clone was observed a handful of times. The chain carries TRBV7-8 and TRBJ2-5; 7 bases map to TRBD2. This CDR3 is built from 14 residues. Looked up from germline, CDR1 is SGHVS and CDR2 is FQNEAQ. V was clipped by 4 bases and J by 0 bases; unmatched bases: 2. CDR3 loop: CASSSRGNQETQYF. DNA for the CDR3: TGTGCCAGCAGCTCGCGGGGGAACCAAGAGACCCAGTACTTC.